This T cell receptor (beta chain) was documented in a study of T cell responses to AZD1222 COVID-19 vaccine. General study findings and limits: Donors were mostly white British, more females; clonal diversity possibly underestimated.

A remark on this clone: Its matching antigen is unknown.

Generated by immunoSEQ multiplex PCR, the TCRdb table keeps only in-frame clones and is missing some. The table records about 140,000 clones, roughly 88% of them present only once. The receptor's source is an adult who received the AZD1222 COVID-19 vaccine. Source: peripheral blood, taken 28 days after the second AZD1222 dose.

CDR3 amino acids: CSASSGGGTYNSPLHF. For the CDR3, the DNA is TGCAGTGCTAGTTCGGGAGGCGGAACGTATAATTCACCCCTCCACTTT. The chain joins TRBV20-1 to TRBJ1-6; D is uncertain. Per germline, CDR1 DFQATT and CDR2 SNEGSKA (reference sequence). V was trimmed by 3 bases and J by 4 bases, leaving 16 bases between them. CDR3 length: 16 amino acids.